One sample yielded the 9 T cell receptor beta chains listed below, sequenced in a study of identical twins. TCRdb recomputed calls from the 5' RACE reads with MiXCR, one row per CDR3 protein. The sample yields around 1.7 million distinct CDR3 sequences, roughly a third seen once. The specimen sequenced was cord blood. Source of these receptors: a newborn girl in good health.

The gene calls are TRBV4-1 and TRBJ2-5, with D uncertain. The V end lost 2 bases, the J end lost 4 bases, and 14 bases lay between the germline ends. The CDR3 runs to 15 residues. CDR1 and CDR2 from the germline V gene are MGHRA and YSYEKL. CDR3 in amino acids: CASSQYPGHRETQYF. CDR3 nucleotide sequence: TGCGCCAGCAGCCAATACCCGGGCCACCGAGAGACCCAGTACTTC.

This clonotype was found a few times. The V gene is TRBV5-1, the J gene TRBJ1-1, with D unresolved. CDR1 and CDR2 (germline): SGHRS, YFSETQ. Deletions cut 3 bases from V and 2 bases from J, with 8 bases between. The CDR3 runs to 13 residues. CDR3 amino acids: CASSSVTNTEAFF. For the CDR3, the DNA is TGCGCCAGCAGCTCAGTAACTAACACTGAAGCTTTCTTT.

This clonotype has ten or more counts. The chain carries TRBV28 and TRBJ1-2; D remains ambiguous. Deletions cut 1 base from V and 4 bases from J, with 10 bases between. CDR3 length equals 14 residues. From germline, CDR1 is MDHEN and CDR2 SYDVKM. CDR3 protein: CASSLSTEFYGYTF. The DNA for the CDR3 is TGTGCCAGCAGTTTATCCACGGAGTTCTATGGCTACACCTTC.

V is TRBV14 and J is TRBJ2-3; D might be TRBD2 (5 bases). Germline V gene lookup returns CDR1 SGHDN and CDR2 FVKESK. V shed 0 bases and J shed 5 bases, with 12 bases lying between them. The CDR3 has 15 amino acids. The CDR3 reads CASSQETGWRDTQYF. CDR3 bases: TGTGCCAGCAGCCAAGAGACGGGATGGAGAGATACGCAGTATTTT.

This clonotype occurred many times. CDR3 protein: CASSADSYNEQFF. The CDR3 nucleotides read TGTGCCAGCAGTGCGGACTCCTACAATGAGCAGTTCTTC. This chain joins TRBV25-1 and TRBJ2-1; no clear D gene. Germline CDR1 is MGHDK and CDR2 is SYGVNS. The CDR3 has 13 amino acids. V lost 4 bases and J 0 bases, leaving 4 bases between the germline ends.

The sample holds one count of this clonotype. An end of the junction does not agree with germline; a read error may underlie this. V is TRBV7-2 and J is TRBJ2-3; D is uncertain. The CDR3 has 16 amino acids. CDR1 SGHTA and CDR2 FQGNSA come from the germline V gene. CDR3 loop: CASSLVTRMNTDTRYF. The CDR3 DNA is TGTGCCAGCAGCCTCGTTACGCGGATGAACACAGATACGCGGTATTTT.

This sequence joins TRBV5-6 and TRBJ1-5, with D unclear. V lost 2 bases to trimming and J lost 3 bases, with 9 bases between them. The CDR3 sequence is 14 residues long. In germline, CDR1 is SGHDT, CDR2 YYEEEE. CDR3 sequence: CASSFGGFNQPQHF. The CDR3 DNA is TGTGCCAGCAGCTTCGGCGGATTCAATCAGCCCCAGCATTTT.

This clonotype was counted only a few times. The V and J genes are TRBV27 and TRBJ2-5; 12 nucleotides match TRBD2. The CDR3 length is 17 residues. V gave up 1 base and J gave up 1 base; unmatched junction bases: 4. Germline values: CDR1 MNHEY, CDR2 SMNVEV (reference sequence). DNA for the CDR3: TGTGCCAGCAGTTTATTAAAACTAGCGGGGGGCCAAGAGACCCAGTACTTC. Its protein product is CASSLLKLAGGQETQYF.

The CDR3 sequence is CASSQDPLRLAGGASEQFF. The CDR3 DNA follows: TGTGCCAGCAGCCAAGACCCACTAAGACTAGCGGGGGGGGCTAGCGAGCAGTTCTTC. The V and J genes are TRBV4-2 and TRBJ2-1; 14 bases align to TRBD2. Per the germline V gene, CDR1 is LGHNA and CDR2 is YNFKEQ. The CDR3 totals 19 residues. Trimming removed 0 bases from V and 10 bases from J; junction bases left unmatched: 14.